What follows is one T cell receptor (beta chain) and its context. Its matching antigen is unknown. This sample was included in a study of cytomegalovirus exposure and HLA in healthy donors. Study observations and caveats: In vitro data verified a few CMV-associated chains as specific for CMV antigens.

With 60 Vbeta and 13 Jbeta primers, the PCR was carried out. Clones were sequenced by immunoSEQ multiplex PCR, and TCRdb holds only the in-frame ones, with some missing. In the table there are 130,000 to 150,000 clones, about four fifths of which are singletons. This clonotype was sampled from a middle-aged man in good health and CMV-seronegative. Material: PBMCs.

CDR3 DNA sequence: TGTGCCTGGACAGGACAAACATACGAGCAGTACTTC. Protein sequence: CAWTGQTYEQYF. The chain recombines TRBV30 with TRBJ2-7; weak D call: TRBD1 (5 bases). Germline CDR1 and CDR2: GTSNPN and SVGIG (reference sequence). This CDR3 spans 12 amino acids. With 4 bases removed from V and 4 bases from J, the gap between germline ends came to 11 bases.